The 5 T cell receptor beta chains presented below share a single source sample, sequenced in a study of cytomegalovirus exposure and HLA in healthy donors. PCR employed 60 Vbeta and 13 Jbeta primers. Here immunoSEQ multiplex PCR was the method, and the copy in TCRdb shows in-frame clones only, minus some. The sample has about 140,000 clones. The specimen was PBMCs. All receptors derive from a woman aged 18-29 years in good health and CMV-seronegative.

The V gene is TRBV19, the J gene TRBJ2-1, with TRBD1 matching 9 bases. The germline V gene encodes CDR1 LNHDA and CDR2 SQIVND (reference sequence). This CDR3 is 14 amino acids long. CDR3 DNA: TGTGCGAGTGGCCGACAGGGGGTTTACAATGAGCAGTTCTTC. This encodes CASGRQGVYNEQFF.

The J gene is TRBJ2-1, the V gene TRBV7-9; 8 bases are a match to TRBD2. The V gene end was trimmed by 4 bases and the J gene end by 7 bases; junction bases not matched to a gene: 6. This CDR3 is 14 amino acids long. The germline CDR1 and CDR2 sequences are SEHNR and FQNEAQ (reference sequence). CDR3 amino acids: CASSSGTRRNEQFF. CDR3 in DNA: TGTGCCAGCAGCTCAGGGACTAGGAGGAATGAGCAGTTCTTC.

V gene TRBV10-3 combines with J gene TRBJ2-2; D gene unclear. CDR1 is ENHRY and CDR2 is SYGVKD in the germline V gene. V was pared by 3 bases and J by 1 base, with 9 bases between. This CDR3 comprises 15 residues. The CDR3 spells CAISDTTRNTGELFF. DNA for the CDR3: TGTGCCATCAGTGACACAACCCGGAACACCGGGGAGCTGTTTTTT.

For the CDR3, the DNA is TGTGCCAGCAGCAGTGAACAGGGGGGAGACTATGGCTACACCTTC. Amino acid sequence: CASSSEQGGDYGYTF. The chain recombines TRBV5-5 with TRBJ1-2; 8 bases fit TRBD1. The CDR3 is made up of 15 amino acids. V shed 4 bases, J shed 3 bases, and the junction held 8 bases outside the gene matches. The germline CDR1 and CDR2 sequences are SGHKS and YYEKEE (reference sequence).

This CDR3 reads CASLVQYSSYNEQFF. CDR3 DNA: TGTGCCAGCTTAGTTCAGTACAGCTCCTACAATGAGCAGTTCTTC. The chain has TRBV6-5 and TRBJ2-1; D uncertain. The CDR3 is 15 residues long. V was shortened by 8 bases and J by 0 bases, with 14 bases between the two germline ends. Per the germline V gene, CDR1 is MNHEY and CDR2 is SVGAGI.